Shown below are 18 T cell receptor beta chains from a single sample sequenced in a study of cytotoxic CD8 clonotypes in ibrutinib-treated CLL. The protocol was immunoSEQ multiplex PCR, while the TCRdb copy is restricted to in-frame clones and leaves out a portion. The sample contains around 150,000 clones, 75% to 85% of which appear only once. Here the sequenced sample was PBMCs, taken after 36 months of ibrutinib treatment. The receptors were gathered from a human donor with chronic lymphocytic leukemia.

CDR3 protein: CASGSGRAPYNEQFF. CDR3 sequence (DNA): TGTGCTAGTGGGAGCGGGAGGGCCCCCTACAATGAGCAGTTCTTC. V is TRBV12-5 and J is TRBJ2-1; 10 nucleotides match TRBD2. The CDR3 runs 15 residues. From germline, CDR1 is LGHNT and CDR2 FRNRAP. V shed 6 bases, J shed 2 bases, and the junction held 4 bases outside the gene matches.

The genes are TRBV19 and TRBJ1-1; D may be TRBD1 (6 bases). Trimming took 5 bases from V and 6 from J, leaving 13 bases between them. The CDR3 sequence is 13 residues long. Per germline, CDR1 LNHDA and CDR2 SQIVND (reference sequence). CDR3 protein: CASSVWTAAEAFF. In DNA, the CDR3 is TGTGCCAGTAGTGTCTGGACAGCGGCTGAAGCTTTCTTT.

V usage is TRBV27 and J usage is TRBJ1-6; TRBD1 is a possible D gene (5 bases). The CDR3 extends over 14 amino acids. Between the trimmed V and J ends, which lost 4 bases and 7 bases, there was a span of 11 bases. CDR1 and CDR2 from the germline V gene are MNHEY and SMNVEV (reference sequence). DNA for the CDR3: TGTGCCAGCAGTTACGGCGGGGGAAATTCACCCCTCCACTTT. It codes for CASSYGGGNSPLHF.

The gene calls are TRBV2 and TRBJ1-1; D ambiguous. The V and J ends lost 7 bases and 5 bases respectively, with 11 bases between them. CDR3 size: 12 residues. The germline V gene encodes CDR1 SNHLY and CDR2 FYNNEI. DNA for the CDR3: TGTGCCAGCAACGAGGTGGGGACTGAAGCTTTCTTT. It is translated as CASNEVGTEAFF.

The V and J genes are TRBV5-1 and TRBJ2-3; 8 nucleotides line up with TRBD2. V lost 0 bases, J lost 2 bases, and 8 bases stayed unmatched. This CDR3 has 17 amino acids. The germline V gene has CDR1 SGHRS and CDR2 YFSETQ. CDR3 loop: CASSLGGLVWYTDTQYF. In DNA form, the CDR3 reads TGCGCCAGCAGCTTGGGGGGACTAGTTTGGTACACAGATACGCAGTATTTT.

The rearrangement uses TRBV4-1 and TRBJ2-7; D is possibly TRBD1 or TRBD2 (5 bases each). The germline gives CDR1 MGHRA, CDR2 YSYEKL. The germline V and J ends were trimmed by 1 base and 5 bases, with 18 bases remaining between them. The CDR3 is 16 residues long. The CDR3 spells CASSQGTGTYGDEQYF. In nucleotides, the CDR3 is TGCGCCAGCAGCCAAGGAACCGGGACGTACGGCGACGAGCAGTACTTC.

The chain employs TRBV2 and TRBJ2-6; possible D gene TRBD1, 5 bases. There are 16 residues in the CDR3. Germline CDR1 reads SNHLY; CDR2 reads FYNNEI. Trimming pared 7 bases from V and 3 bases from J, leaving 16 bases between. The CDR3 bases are TGTGCCAGCAATAGGGAAAGGGGCGGTGGGGCCAACGTCCTGACTTTC. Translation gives CASNRERGGGANVLTF.

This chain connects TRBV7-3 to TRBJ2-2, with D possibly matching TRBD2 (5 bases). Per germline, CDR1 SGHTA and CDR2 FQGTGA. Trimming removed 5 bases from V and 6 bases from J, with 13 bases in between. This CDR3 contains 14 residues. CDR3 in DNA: TGTGCCAGCAGCCCCCCGGAGGCCGCCGGGGAGCTGTTTTTT. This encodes CASSPPEAAGELFF.

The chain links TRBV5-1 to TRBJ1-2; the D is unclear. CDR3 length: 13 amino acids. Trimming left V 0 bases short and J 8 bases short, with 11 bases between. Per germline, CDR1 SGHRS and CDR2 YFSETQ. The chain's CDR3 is CASSLVRAEGYTF. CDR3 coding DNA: TGCGCCAGCAGCTTGGTCCGGGCGGAGGGCTACACCTTC.

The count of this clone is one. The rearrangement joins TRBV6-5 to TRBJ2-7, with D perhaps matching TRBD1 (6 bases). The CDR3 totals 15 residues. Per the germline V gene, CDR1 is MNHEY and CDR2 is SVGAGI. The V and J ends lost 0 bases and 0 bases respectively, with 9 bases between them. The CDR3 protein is CASSYSRGGSYEQYF. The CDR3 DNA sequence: TGTGCCAGCAGTTACTCGAGAGGGGGCTCCTACGAGCAGTACTTC.

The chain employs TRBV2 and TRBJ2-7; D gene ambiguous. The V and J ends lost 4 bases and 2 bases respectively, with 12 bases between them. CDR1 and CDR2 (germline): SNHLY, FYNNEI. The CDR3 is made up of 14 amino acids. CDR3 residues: CASSVGLNPYEQYF. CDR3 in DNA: TGTGCCAGCAGTGTCGGCCTTAACCCCTACGAGCAGTACTTC. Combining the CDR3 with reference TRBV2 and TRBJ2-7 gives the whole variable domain EPEVTQTPSHQVTQMGQEVILRCVPISNHLYFYWYRQILGQKVEFLVSFYNNEISEKSEIFDDQFSVERPDGSNFTLKIRSTKLEDSAMYFCASSVGLNPYEQYFGPGTRLTVT.

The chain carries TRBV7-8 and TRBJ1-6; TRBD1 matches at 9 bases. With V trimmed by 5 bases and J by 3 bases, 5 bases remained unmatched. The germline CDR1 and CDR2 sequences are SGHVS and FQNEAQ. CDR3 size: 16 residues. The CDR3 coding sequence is TGTGCCAGCAGCCGGGACAGGGCATTCTATAATTCACCCCTCCACTTT. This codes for CASSRDRAFYNSPLHF.

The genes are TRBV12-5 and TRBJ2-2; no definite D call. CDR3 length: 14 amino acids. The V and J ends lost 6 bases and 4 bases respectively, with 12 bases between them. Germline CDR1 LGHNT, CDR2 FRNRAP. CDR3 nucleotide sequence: TGTGCTAGTGGCCTCGGCAGTAGCACCGGGGAGCTGTTTTTT. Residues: CASGLGSSTGELFF.

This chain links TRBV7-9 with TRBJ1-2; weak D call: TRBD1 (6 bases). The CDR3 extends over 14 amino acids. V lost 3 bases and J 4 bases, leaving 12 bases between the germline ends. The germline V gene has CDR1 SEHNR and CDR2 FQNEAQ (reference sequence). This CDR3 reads CASSLATGSYGYTF. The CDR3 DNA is TGTGCCAGCAGCTTGGCCACAGGGAGCTATGGCTACACCTTC.

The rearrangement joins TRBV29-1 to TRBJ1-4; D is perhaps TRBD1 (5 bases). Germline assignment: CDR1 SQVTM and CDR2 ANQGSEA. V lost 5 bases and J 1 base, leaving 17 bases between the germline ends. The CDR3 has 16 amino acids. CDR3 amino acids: CSVRKGALVTNEKLFF. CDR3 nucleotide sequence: TGCAGCGTTAGAAAAGGGGCGTTAGTAACTAATGAAAAACTGTTTTTT.

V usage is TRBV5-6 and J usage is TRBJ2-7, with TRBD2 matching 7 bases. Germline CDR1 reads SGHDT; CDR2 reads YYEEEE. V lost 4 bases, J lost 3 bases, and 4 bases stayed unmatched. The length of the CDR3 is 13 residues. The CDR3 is CASSPPGGYEQYF. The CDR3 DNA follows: TGTGCCAGCAGCCCTCCGGGGGGCTACGAGCAGTACTTC.

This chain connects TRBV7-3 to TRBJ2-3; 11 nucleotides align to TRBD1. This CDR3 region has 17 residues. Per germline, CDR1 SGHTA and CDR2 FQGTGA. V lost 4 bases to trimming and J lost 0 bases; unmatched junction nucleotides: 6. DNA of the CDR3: TGTGCCAGCAGCTACAGGACAGGGGGCGCGAGCACAGATACGCAGTATTTT. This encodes CASSYRTGGASTDTQYF. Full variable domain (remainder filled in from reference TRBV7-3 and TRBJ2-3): GAGVSQTPSNKVTEKGKYVELRCDPISGHTALYWYRQSLGQGPEFLIYFQGTGAADDSGLPNDRFFAVRPEGSVSTLKIQRTERGDSAVYLCASSYRTGGASTDTQYFGPGTRLTVL.

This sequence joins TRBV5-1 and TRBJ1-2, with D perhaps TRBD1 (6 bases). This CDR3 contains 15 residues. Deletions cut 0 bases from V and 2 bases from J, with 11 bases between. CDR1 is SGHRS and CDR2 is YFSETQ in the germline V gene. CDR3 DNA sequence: TGCGCCAGCAGCTTGGGACAGGCTACGAACTATGGCTACACCTTC. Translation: CASSLGQATNYGYTF.